Given below is one T cell receptor (beta chain) in context. Antigen specificity is unknown. These data are taken from a study of T cell responses to AZD1222 COVID-19 vaccine. Germline lookup yields CDR1 ENHRY and CDR2 SYGVKD. With 2 bases removed from V and 0 bases from J, the gap between germline ends came to 13 bases. The CDR3 totals 17 residues. General study points: Targets within unmutated variant regions were reportedly found for nearly half of spike-specific TCRs. Vaccine-related CD4 TCRs covered spike, predominating at 160-218 and 743-854. When two AZD1222 doses had been given, Spike-specific TCR breadth and depth rose.

Assay used: immunoSEQ multiplex PCR; TCRdb lists only in-frame clones, some missing. This table holds roughly 130,000 clones, approximately 90% found once. The sequence was collected from an adult in good health. The specimen was peripheral blood, collected on day 0 of AZD1222 vaccination. The chain employs TRBV10-3 and TRBJ1-4, with a weak D call TRBD1 (6 bases). CDR3 in DNA: TGTGCCATCAGTGAGATACAGGGAAGGGCAACTAATGAAAAACTGTTTTTT. Its protein product is CAISEIQGRATNEKLFF.